These 7 T cell receptor beta chains came from one sample sequenced in a study of metastatic and nonmetastatic thyroid tumors. All patients were untreated before thyroid surgery. MiXCR reprocessed the PCR reads for TCRdb. The sample records 20,000 to 30,000 clones, approximately 19% being singletons. Sequences were obtained from blood. All receptors derive from a male donor with papillary thyroid cancer or a benign thyroid nodule (not recorded which). Some clones in this sample may be carry-over from other donors' samples.

This clone has at least ten counts. The junction differs from germline at one of its ends, possibly a read error. V gene TRBV7-7 combines with J gene TRBJ2-1; D is ambiguous. The CDR3 covers 15 residues. The germline CDR1 and CDR2 sequences are SSHAT and FNYEAQ (reference sequence). This CDR3 reads CASSLSGVGDNEQFF. CDR3 sequence (DNA): TGTGCTAGCAGCTTATCAGGAGTTGGGGACAATGAGCAGTTCTTC.

V and J are TRBV9 and TRBJ2-7; 9 nucleotides align to TRBD1. The length of the CDR3 is 15 residues. Losses at the gene ends were 4 bases for V and 4 bases for J; bases not matched to a gene: 9. The germline CDR1 and CDR2 sequences are SGDLS and YYNGEE. CDR3 residues: CASSPVTGGLYEQYF. CDR3 sequence (DNA): TGTGCCAGCAGCCCCGTGACAGGGGGTTTGTACGAGCAGTACTTC. Based on the CDR3 plus reference TRBV9 and TRBJ2-7, the full variable domain is DSGVTQTPKHLITATGQRVTLRCSPRSGDLSVYWYQQSLDQGLQFLIQYYNGEERAKGNILERFSAQQFPDLHSELNLSSLELGDSALYFCASSPVTGGLYEQYFGPGTRLTVT.

The chain carries TRBV20-1 and TRBJ2-1, with TRBD2 identical over 8 bases. CDR1 and CDR2 from the germline V gene are DFQATT and SNEGSKA (reference sequence). Trimming removed 5 bases from V and 6 bases from J; junction bases left unmatched: 15. There are 16 residues in the CDR3. CDR3 sequence reads: CSAGTPGLGIGNEQFF. The CDR3 DNA reads TGCAGTGCTGGCACCCCGGGACTAGGCATTGGCAATGAGCAGTTCTTC.

In its sample, this clone was seen a few times. The V gene is TRBV6-6, the J gene TRBJ2-3; D not resolved. The CDR3 length is 14 residues. Germline CDR1 MNHNY, CDR2 SVGAGI (reference sequence). Trimming removed 7 bases at V and 0 bases at J, with 11 bases between. For the CDR3, the DNA is TGTGCCAGCAAATTGACTCGAAGCACAGATACGCAGTATTTT. Protein product: CASKLTRSTDTQYF.

This clone was observed many times. The CDR3 loop reads CASSSGQGALVTFF. The DNA for the CDR3 is TGTGCCAGCAGCTCCGGACAGGGGGCGCTTGTTACTTTCTTT. The gene calls are TRBV28 and TRBJ1-1, with TRBD1 identical over 11 bases. This CDR3 contains 14 residues. Germline trimming cut 6 bases from V and 12 bases from J; bases unmatched to any gene: 12. CDR1 and CDR2 from the germline V gene are MDHEN and SYDVKM.

This clone is classed as medium-sized. The V and J genes are TRBV10-2 and TRBJ2-7, with 7 bases that match TRBD2. V lost 5 bases, J lost 5 bases, and 6 bases stayed unmatched. The CDR3 extends over 13 amino acids. Germline V lookup: CDR1 WSHSY, CDR2 SAAADI. In DNA, the CDR3 is TGCGCCAGCAGTCTTGGAGGGAGGGACGAGCAGTACTTC. This sequence encodes CASSLGGRDEQYF.

By share, this clone counts as medium-sized. The CDR3 sequence: CASSFGNYEQYF. CDR3 coding DNA: TGCGCCAGCAGCTTCGGGAACTACGAGCAGTACTTC. The chain links TRBV5-1 to TRBJ2-7; D perhaps matches TRBD2 (5 bases). Germline V gene sequence: CDR1 SGHRS, CDR2 YFSETQ. This CDR3 spans 12 amino acids. Trimming left V 2 bases short and J 3 bases short, with 6 bases between.